This T cell receptor beta chain was recovered during a study of blood T cell repertoires in COVID-19. The junction had 5 bases not matched to a gene; V was cut back by 5 bases and J by 2 bases. Germline assignment: CDR1 SGHNT and CDR2 YYREEE (reference sequence). The CDR3 runs to 16 residues. Study processing details: Reference gene primer amplification gave nucleated cell count estimates. Profiling relied on immunoSEQ multiplex PCR, and the TCRdb table lists in-frame clones only, not all of them. The DNA was the basis for D and trimming; V, J and clone size are from that table. The table lists around 200,000 clones, around nine tenths of them singletons.

Sequenced: peripheral blood. The V and J genes are TRBV5-4 and TRBJ2-3, with 13 bases matching TRBD2. This receptor was taken from a middle-aged man with active or convalescent COVID-19. The CDR3 coding sequence is TGTGCCAGCAGAGCGACTAGCGGGGGGTACACAGATACGCAGTATTTT. Protein product: CASRATSGGYTDTQYF.